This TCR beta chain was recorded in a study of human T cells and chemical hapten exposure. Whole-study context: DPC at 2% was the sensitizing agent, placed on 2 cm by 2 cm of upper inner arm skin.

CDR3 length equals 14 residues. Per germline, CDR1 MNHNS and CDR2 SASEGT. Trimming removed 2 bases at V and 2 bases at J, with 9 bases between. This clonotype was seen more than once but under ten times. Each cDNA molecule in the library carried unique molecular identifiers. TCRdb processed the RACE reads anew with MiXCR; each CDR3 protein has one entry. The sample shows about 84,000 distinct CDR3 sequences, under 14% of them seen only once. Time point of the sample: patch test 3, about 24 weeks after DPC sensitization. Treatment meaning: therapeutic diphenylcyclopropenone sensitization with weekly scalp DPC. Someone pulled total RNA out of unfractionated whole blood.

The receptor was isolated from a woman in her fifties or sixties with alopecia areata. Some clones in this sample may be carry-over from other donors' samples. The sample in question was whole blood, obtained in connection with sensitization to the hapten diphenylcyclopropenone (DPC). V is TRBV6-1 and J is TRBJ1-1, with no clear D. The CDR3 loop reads CASSEFSLNTEAFF. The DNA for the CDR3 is TGTGCCAGCAGTGAATTCAGCCTTAACACTGAAGCTTTCTTT.